A single T cell receptor (beta chain) is shown here with its context. The antigen is unknown. These data originate in a study of cytomegalovirus exposure and HLA in healthy donors. V lost 6 bases and J 11 bases, leaving 11 bases between the germline ends. There are 11 residues in the CDR3. Germline lookup yields CDR1 MDHEN and CDR2 SYDVKM. The PCR had 60 Vbeta and 13 Jbeta primers. Assay used: immunoSEQ multiplex PCR; TCRdb lists only in-frame clones, some missing. The sample holds 90,000 to 150,000 clones; approximately 78% are singletons and the top ten take about 3.3%. Regarding the study as a whole: Highly shared sequence variants in one cluster were likely a sequencing artifact.

Sample: PBMCs. V and J are TRBV28 and TRBJ2-4; D is perhaps TRBD2 (5 bases). This receptor was taken from a woman in her 30s in good health and CMV-seropositive. The CDR3 reads CASSSGLVQYF. CDR3 coding DNA: TGTGCCAGCAGCTCTGGACTGGTTCAGTACTTC.